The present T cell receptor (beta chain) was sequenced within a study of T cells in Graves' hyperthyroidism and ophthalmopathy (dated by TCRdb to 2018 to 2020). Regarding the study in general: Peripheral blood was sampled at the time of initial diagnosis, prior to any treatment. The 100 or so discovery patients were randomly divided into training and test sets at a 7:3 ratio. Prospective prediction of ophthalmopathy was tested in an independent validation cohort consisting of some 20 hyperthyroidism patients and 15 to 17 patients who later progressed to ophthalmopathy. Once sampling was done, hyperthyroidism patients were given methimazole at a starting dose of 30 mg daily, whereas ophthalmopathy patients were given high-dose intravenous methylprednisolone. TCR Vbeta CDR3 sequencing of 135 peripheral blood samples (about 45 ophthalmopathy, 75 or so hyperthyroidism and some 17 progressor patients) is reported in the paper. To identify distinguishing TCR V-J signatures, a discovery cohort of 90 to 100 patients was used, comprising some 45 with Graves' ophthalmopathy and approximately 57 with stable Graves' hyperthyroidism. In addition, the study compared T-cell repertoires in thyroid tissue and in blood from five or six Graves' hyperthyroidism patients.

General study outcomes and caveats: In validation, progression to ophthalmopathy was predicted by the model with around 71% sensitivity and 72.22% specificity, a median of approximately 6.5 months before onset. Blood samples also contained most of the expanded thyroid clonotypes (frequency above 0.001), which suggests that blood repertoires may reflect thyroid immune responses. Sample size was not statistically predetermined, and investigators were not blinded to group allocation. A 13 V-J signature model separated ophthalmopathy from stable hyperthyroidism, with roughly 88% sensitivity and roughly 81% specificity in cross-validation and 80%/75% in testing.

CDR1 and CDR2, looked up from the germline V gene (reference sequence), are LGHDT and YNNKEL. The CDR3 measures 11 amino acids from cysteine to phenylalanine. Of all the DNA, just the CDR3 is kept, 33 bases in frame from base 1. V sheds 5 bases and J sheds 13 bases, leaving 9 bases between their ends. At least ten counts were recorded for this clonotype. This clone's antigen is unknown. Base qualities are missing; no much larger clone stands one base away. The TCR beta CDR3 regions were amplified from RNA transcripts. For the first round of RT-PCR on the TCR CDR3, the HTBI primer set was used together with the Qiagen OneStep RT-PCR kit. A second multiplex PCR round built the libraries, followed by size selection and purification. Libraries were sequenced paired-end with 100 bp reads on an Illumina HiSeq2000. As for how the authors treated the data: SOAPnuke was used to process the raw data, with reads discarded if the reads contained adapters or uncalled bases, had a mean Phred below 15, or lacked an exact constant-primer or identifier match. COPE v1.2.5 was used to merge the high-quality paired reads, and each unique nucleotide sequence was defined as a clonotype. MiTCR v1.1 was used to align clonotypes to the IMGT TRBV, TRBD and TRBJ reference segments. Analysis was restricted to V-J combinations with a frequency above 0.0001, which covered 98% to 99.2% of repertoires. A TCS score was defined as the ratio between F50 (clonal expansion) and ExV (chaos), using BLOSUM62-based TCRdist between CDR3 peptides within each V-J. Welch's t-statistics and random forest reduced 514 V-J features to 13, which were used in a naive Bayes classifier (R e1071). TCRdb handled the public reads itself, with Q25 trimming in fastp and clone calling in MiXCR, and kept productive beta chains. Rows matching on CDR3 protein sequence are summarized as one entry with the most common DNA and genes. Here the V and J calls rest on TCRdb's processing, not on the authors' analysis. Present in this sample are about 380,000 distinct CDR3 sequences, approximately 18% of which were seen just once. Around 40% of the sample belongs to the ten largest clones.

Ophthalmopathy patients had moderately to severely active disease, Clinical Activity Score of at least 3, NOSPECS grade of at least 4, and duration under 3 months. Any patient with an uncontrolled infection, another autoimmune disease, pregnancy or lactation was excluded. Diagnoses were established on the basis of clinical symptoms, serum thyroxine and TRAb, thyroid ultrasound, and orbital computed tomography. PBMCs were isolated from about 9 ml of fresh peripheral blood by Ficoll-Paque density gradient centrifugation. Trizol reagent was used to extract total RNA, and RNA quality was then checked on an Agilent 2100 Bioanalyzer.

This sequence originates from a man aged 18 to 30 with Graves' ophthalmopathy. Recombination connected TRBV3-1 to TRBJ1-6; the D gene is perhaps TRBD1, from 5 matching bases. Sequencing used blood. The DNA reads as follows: TGTGCCAGCAGCAATTCAGGGCCCCTCCACTTT. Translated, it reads CASSNSGPLHF.